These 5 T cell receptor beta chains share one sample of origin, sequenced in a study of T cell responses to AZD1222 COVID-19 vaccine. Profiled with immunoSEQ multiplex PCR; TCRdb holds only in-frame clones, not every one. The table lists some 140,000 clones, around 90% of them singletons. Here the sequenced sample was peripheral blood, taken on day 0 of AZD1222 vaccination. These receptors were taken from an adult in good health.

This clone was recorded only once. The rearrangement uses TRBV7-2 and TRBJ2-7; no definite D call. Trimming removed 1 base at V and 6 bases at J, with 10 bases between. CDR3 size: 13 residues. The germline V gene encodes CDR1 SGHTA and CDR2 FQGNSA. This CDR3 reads CASSLGQNFEQYF. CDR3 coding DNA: TGTGCCAGCAGCTTAGGGCAGAACTTCGAGCAGTACTTC.

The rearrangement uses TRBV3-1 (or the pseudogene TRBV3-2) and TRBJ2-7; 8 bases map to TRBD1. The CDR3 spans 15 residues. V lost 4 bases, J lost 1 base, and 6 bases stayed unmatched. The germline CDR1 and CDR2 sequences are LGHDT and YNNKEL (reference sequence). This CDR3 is CASSPRGQASYEQYF. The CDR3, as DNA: TGTGCCAGCAGCCCGAGGGGACAGGCTTCCTACGAGCAGTACTTC.

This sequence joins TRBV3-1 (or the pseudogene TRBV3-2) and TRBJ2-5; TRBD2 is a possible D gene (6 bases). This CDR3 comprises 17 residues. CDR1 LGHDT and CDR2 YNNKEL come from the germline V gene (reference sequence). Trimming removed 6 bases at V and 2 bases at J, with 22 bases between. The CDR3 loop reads CASRPTRWGLSQETQYF. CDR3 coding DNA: TGTGCCAGCAGACCAACAAGATGGGGACTGTCACAAGAGACCCAGTACTTC.

CDR3 amino acids: CASSQEGGYGYTF. The CDR3 DNA follows: TGCGCCAGCAGCCAAGAGGGAGGCTATGGCTACACCTTC. The V and J genes are TRBV4-1 and TRBJ1-2; D remains unclear. This CDR3 is 13 amino acids long. Germline lookup yields CDR1 MGHRA and CDR2 YSYEKL. V was clipped by 0 bases and J by 4 bases, with 6 bases between them.

CDR3 sequence reads: CASSQDRTSQETQYF. CDR3 DNA: TGCGCCAGCAGCCAAGATCGGACTAGCCAAGAGACCCAGTACTTC. V gene TRBV4-1 combines with J gene TRBJ2-5, with TRBD2 matching 7 bases. The CDR3 contains 15 residues. Germline values: CDR1 MGHRA, CDR2 YSYEKL. V dropped 0 bases and J dropped 1; count of bases not matched to a gene: 2.